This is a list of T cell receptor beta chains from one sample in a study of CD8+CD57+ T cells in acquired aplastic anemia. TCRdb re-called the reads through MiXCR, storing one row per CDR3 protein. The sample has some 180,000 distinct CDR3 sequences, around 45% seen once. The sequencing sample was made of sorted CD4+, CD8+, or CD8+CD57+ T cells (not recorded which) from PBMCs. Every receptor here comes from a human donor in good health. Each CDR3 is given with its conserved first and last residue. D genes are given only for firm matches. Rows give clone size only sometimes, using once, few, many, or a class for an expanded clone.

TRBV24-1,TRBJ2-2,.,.,CATSDPMNSPGELFF,TGTGCCACCAGTGACCCGATGAACAGTCCCGGGGAGCTGTTTTTT
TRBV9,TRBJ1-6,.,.,CASSSRDGNNSPLHF,TGTGCCAGCAGCTCCCGAGACGGCAATAATTCACCCCTCCACTTT
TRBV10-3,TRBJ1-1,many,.,CATTLNTEAFF,TGTGCCACGACTCTGAACACTGAAGCTTTCTTT
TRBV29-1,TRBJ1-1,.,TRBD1,CSVAGQGSSTEAFF,TGCAGCGTTGCGGGACAGGGTTCGAGCACTGAAGCTTTCTTT
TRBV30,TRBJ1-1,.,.,CAWGRTVNTEAFF,TGTGCCTGGGGTCGGACAGTCAACACTGAAGCTTTCTTT
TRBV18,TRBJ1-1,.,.,CASSPLPGEPRTAFF,TGTGCCAGCTCACCACTGCCGGGGGAGCCTCGGACGGCTTTCTTT
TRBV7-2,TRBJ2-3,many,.,CASSASSGTDTQYF,TGTGCCAGCAGCGCCTCTAGCGGCACAGATACGCAGTATTTT
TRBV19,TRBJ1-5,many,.,CASSRKDGYNQPQHF,TGTGCCAGTAGTAGGAAAGACGGCTACAATCAGCCCCAGCATTTT
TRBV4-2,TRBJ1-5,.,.,CASIPTGGGTQHF,TGTGCCAGCATTCCCACTGGTGGGGGAACCCAGCATTTT
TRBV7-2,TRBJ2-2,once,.,CASSLALGTGELFF,TGTGCCAGCAGCTTAGCGCTAGGAACCGGGGAGCTGTTTTTT
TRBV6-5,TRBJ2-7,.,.,CASSYSRGEAYEQYF,TGTGCCAGCAGCTACAGCCGGGGTGAGGCCTACGAGCAGTACTTC